This T cell receptor beta chain was recovered during a study of blood T cell repertoires in COVID-19. Study-level information: The study drew acute and convalescent COVID-19 samples from the United States, Italy and Spain. Sources were T cells, B-cell-depleted T cells, or PBMCs; the material itself was cDNA or gDNA.

Original methodology: Amplification of reference gene primers provided the estimated nucleated cell counts. The table came from immunoSEQ multiplex PCR; TCRdb's copy has only in-frame clones and leaves some out. V and J calls and clone size come straight from that table; D and trimming were deduced from the DNA. Of 150,000 to 200,000 clones listed, 75% to 90% were seen once; the top ten hold approximately 8.9%. Germline V lookup: CDR1 MNHEY, CDR2 SVGAGI. The CDR3 covers 14 residues. Trimming removed 7 bases at V and 3 bases at J, with 15 bases between. This clone was observed a handful of times. The V call is TRBV6-5, the J call TRBJ1-1; unclear D gene. The sequence derives from a woman aged 60-70 years with acute or convalescent COVID-19. Source material: peripheral blood. DNA of the CDR3: TGTGCCAGCATATCAAACAGCATAGACACTGAAGCTTTCTTT. Protein sequence: CASISNSIDTEAFF.